The entry below describes one T cell receptor beta chain. Germline V lookup: CDR1 MRHNA, CDR2 SNTAGT. CDR3 size: 15 residues. The V end lost 2 bases, the J end lost 4 bases, and 12 bases lay between the germline ends. Sequencing used immunoSEQ multiplex PCR; TCRdb keeps in-frame clones, though not all of them. The table records roughly 100,000 clones, 91% of them present only once. The data are from a study of blood T cell repertoires in COVID-19. Sequencing was done on a sample of peripheral blood. V and J are TRBV6-4 and TRBJ2-1; TRBD2 is a possible D gene (7 bases). The TCR was taken from a man over 45 with acute or convalescent COVID-19. CDR3 nucleotides: TGTGCCAGCAGTGACGGCGGGGGCATGTACAATGAGCAGTTCTTC. Its translation: CASSDGGGMYNEQFF.